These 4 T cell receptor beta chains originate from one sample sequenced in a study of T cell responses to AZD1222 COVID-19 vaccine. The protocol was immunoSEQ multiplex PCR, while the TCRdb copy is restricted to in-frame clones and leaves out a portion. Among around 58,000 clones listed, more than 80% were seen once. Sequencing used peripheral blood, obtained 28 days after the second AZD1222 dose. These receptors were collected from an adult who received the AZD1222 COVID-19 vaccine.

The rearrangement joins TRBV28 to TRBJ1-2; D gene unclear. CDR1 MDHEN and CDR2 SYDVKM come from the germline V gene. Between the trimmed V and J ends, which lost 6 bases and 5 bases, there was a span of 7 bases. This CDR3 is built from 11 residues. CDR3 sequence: CASRGHYGYTF. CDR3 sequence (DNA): TGTGCCAGCAGAGGGCATTATGGCTACACCTTC.

In nucleotides, the CDR3 is TGTGCCAGCAGCCTCGACAGGGGTCGCAATCAGCCCCAGCATTTT. Residues: CASSLDRGRNQPQHF. The J gene is TRBJ1-5, the V gene TRBV7-2; TRBD1 matches at 8 bases. CDR1 is SGHTA and CDR2 is FQGNSA in the germline V gene. Unmatched junction bases numbered 5, after V lost 5 bases and J lost 2 bases. This CDR3 region has 15 residues.

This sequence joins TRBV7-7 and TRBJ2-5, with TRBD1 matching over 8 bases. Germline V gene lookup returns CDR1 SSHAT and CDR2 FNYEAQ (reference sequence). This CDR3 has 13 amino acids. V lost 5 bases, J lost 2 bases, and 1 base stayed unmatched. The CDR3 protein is CASSRDRQETQYF. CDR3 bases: TGTGCCAGCAGCCGGGACAGGCAAGAGACCCAGTACTTC.

The CDR3 DNA is TGTGCCACCAGTGGGGACACCGGGGAGCTGTTTTTT. This encodes CATSGDTGELFF. This chain joins TRBV24-1 and TRBJ2-2; D ambiguous. The V and J ends lost 5 bases and 3 bases respectively, with 3 bases between them. CDR3 length: 12 residues. Per the germline V gene, CDR1 is KGHDR and CDR2 is SFDVKD.